The next 22 T cell receptor beta chains were all read from a single sample in a study of monozygotic twins with inflammatory bowel disease. Each CDR3 protein gets one entry in TCRdb, which reprocessed the 5' RACE reads and gives no DNA. The table counts 300,000 to 450,000 distinct CDR3 sequences; 2.5% to 3% lies in the top ten. Specimen: blood. These receptors all stem from a human donor with ulcerative colitis or Crohn's disease, or a healthy co-twin of an affected twin (not recorded which).

The V call is TRBV7-9, the J call TRBJ2-3; there is no DNA to check the TCRdb D call of TRBD1. The CDR3 spans 15 residues. CDR1 is SEHNR, CDR2 FQNEAQ, per germline (reference sequence). The CDR3: CASSWPGESTDTQYF.

The chain joins TRBV7-2 to TRBJ1-2; TCRdb outputs TRBD1, but without DNA this stays unchecked. CDR1 and CDR2 from the germline V gene are SGHTA and FQGNSA. The CDR3 runs 14 residues. This CDR3 is CASSSQGAGGGYTF.

The genes are TRBV14 and TRBJ2-2; TCRdb reports TRBD1, a call that lacks DNA to check it against. CDR1 is SGHDN and CDR2 is FVKESK in the germline V gene. The CDR3 is made up of 14 amino acids. This chain's CDR3 is CASSHQGLAGELFF.

The chain joins TRBV28 to TRBJ2-7; as DNA is missing, the TRBD1 call by TCRdb cannot be tested. There are 14 residues in the CDR3. Germline CDR1 and CDR2: MDHEN and SYDVKM. The CDR3: CASIWRGGTYEQYF.

V and J are TRBV6-5 and TRBJ2-5. Germline CDR1 MNHEY, CDR2 SVGAGI. The CDR3 runs to 13 residues. The CDR3 loop is CASSSLYQETQYF.

The rearrangement joins TRBV9 to TRBJ2-7. The CDR3 spans 15 residues. The germline V gene encodes CDR1 SGDLS and CDR2 YYNGEE. The CDR3 reads CASSVEVESTYEQYF.

This sequence joins TRBV18 and TRBJ2-3; the D call of TRBD2 rests on TCRdb alone, since no DNA is present to check it. This CDR3 comprises 16 residues. Germline CDR1 is KGHSH and CDR2 is LQKENI. CDR3 sequence: CASSGRTSGAADTQYF.

This sequence joins TRBV6-2 or TRBV6-3 and TRBJ2-1; TCRdb's assignment of TRBD1 cannot be checked, as there is no DNA. Germline CDR1 is MNHEY and CDR2 is SVGEGT. CDR3 length equals 12 residues. The CDR3 reads CASTGEGDEQFF.

The chain employs TRBV27 and TRBJ1-5; TCRdb gives TRBD1 as the D gene, but with no DNA this cannot be confirmed. This CDR3 is 17 amino acids long. In germline, CDR1 is MNHEY, CDR2 SMNVEV (reference sequence). The CDR3 loop is CASSPQGSFSLDQPQHF.

The V gene is TRBV4-1, the J gene TRBJ1-4; TCRdb's assignment of TRBD1 cannot be checked, as there is no DNA. This CDR3 spans 17 amino acids. Germline CDR1 and CDR2: MGHRA and YSYEKL. CDR3 protein: CASSSETGTAVSEKLFF.

The V gene is TRBV30, the J gene TRBJ2-2; the D call of TRBD1 rests on TCRdb alone, since no DNA is present to check it. The germline gives CDR1 GTSNPN, CDR2 SVGIG (reference sequence). This CDR3 is built from 13 residues. CDR3 amino acids: CAWDRRNTGELFF.

The rearrangement uses TRBV18 and TRBJ1-1. The germline V gene has CDR1 KGHSH and CDR2 LQKENI. This CDR3 has 14 amino acids. The CDR3 reads CASSPIKGNTEAFF. Drawing the rest from reference TRBV18 and TRBJ1-1, the complete variable domain is NAGVMQNPRHLVRRRGQEARLRCSPMKGHSHVYWYRQLPEEGLKFMVYLQKENIIDESGMPKERFSAEFPKEGPSILRIQQVVRGDSAAYFCASSPIKGNTEAFFGQGTRLTVV.

This chain joins TRBV7-3 and TRBJ2-7; TCRdb outputs TRBD2, but without DNA this stays unchecked. CDR3 length: 16 residues. Germline values: CDR1 SGHTA, CDR2 FQGTGA. The CDR3 loop is CASSSTGTALSYEQYF.

The chain couples TRBV7-2 to TRBJ2-1; TCRdb picks TRBD2, but there is no DNA to check that call. The CDR3 is 16 residues long. In germline, CDR1 is SGHTA, CDR2 FQGNSA. The CDR3 loop is CASSLALRGAYNEQFF.

The chain combines TRBV7-3 with TRBJ2-6; the D call from TCRdb, TRBD1, cannot be confirmed without DNA. This CDR3 contains 18 residues. Germline assignment: CDR1 SGHTA and CDR2 FQGTGA. The CDR3 spells CASSSKAGAYSGANVLTF. The full variable domain, rest sourced from reference TRBV7-3 and TRBJ2-6, is GAGVSQTPSNKVTEKGKYVELRCDPISGHTALYWYRQSLGQGPEFLIYFQGTGAADDSGLPNDRFFAVRPEGSVSTLKIQRTERGDSAVYLCASSSKAGAYSGANVLTFGAGSRLTVL.

The chain is built from TRBV11-3 and TRBJ1-4; TCRdb designates TRBD1, a call that cannot be tested without DNA. The CDR3 loop spans 15 amino acids. From germline, CDR1 is SGHNT and CDR2 YENEEA. The CDR3 is CASSHTVHRGEKLFF.

The rearrangement joins TRBV29-1 to TRBJ2-3; with no DNA, the TCRdb D assignment of TRBD2 cannot be verified. The CDR3 sequence is 15 residues long. Germline V lookup: CDR1 SQVTM, CDR2 ANQGSEA. The CDR3 here is CSIQGAGLATDTQYF.

The chain uses TRBV20-1 and TRBJ2-7; TCRdb gives TRBD1 as the D gene, but with no DNA this cannot be confirmed. The CDR3 contains 14 residues. The germline V gene has CDR1 DFQATT and CDR2 SNEGSKA (reference sequence). The CDR3 sequence is CSARVGTASYEQYF.

The CDR3 sequence: CASSYRGMSYEQYF. This chain connects TRBV6-2 or TRBV6-3 to TRBJ2-7; the D gene TCRdb calls, TRBD1, cannot be checked with no DNA. The germline gives CDR1 MNHEY, CDR2 SVGEGT. This CDR3 has 14 amino acids.

V is TRBV20-1 and J is TRBJ1-6; lacking DNA, the TRBD1 call made by TCRdb goes unchecked. The CDR3 loop spans 15 amino acids. CDR1 is DFQATT and CDR2 is SNEGSKA in the germline V gene (reference sequence). The CDR3 spells CSARDIQGRDSPLHF.

V usage is TRBV12-3 or TRBV12-4 and J usage is TRBJ2-1; TCRdb picks TRBD2, but there is no DNA to check that call. CDR3 length: 17 residues. The CDR3 is CASSLNPGLAGYNEQFF.

The V call is TRBV7-3, the J call TRBJ1-4. The CDR3 has 15 residues. Germline V lookup: CDR1 SGHTA, CDR2 FQGTGA. The CDR3 loop reads CASSLFAGKNEKLFF.